The 21 T cell receptor beta chains in this list originate from one sample, sequenced in a study of T cell responses to AZD1222 COVID-19 vaccine. Measured with immunoSEQ multiplex PCR; TCRdb has only the in-frame clones, and not every one. The data contain some 140,000 clones, 91% of them singletons. The material was peripheral blood, obtained 28 days after the second AZD1222 dose. Receptors originate from an adult who received the AZD1222 COVID-19 vaccine.

This sequence joins TRBV2 and TRBJ1-5; D is perhaps TRBD1 (5 bases). CDR1 and CDR2 from the germline V gene are SNHLY and FYNNEI. V shed 3 bases and J shed 6 bases, with 12 bases lying between them. The CDR3 is 14 amino acids. CDR3: CASSDGREAQPQHF. The CDR3 DNA reads as TGTGCCAGCAGTGATGGCAGGGAAGCTCAGCCCCAGCATTTT.

V gene TRBV3-1 (or the pseudogene TRBV3-2) combines with J gene TRBJ2-5, with 7 bases lining up with TRBD2. The CDR3 covers 17 residues. Germline V gene lookup returns CDR1 LGHDT and CDR2 YNNKEL (reference sequence). Trimming removed 5 bases from V and 3 bases from J; junction bases left unmatched: 15. The CDR3 spells CASSSLWGVAGEETQYF. CDR3 bases: TGTGCCAGCAGCTCCCTATGGGGTGTGGCGGGGGAAGAGACCCAGTACTTC.

This chain connects TRBV18 to TRBJ1-4, with 7 bases that match TRBD1. Looked up from germline, CDR1 is KGHSH and CDR2 is LQKENI. The CDR3 is made up of 13 amino acids. Trimming removed 5 bases from V and 6 bases from J; junction bases left unmatched: 3. The CDR3 here is CASSSGTDEKLFF. The CDR3, as DNA: TGTGCCAGCTCATCCGGGACAGATGAAAAACTGTTTTTT.

The V call is TRBV30, the J call TRBJ2-7; TRBD2 matches at 11 bases. There are 13 residues in the CDR3. The J segment lost 6 bases and the V segment lost 7 bases, leaving 8 bases of the junction unmatched. The germline V gene has CDR1 GTSNPN and CDR2 SVGIG (reference sequence). The CDR3 DNA reads as TGTGCCTCCGAAACTAGCGGGAGAGCCGAGCAGTACTTC. Translation gives CASETSGRAEQYF.

This rearrangement joins TRBV7-2 to TRBJ1-4, with TRBD1 identical over 10 bases. Germline V CDR1 and CDR2: SGHTA, FQGNSA. The CDR3 consists of 14 residues. The ends lost 6 bases at V and 8 bases at J; junction bases unmatched: 6. The CDR3 coding sequence is TGTGCCAGCAGTTGGGACAGGGGCTCAGAAAAACTGTTTTTT. This encodes CASSWDRGSEKLFF.

The J gene is TRBJ1-1, the V gene TRBV6-6; D is unclear. The germline CDR1 and CDR2 sequences are MNHNY and SVGAGI (reference sequence). V was shortened by 7 bases and J by 10 bases, with 22 bases between the two germline ends. The CDR3 has 14 residues. This CDR3 reads CASTPETGIYGAFF. The CDR3 nucleotides are TGTGCCAGCACCCCGGAGACGGGGATTTATGGAGCTTTCTTT.

V usage is TRBV7-9 and J usage is TRBJ1-6; D gene ambiguous. Trimming took 5 bases from V and 10 from J, leaving 12 bases between them. The CDR3 has 13 amino acids. CDR1 and CDR2 (germline): SEHNR, FQNEAQ (reference sequence). The CDR3 loop is CASSNLEGSPLHF. CDR3 in DNA: TGTGCCAGCAGCAACCTGGAGGGCTCACCCCTCCACTTT.

DNA for the CDR3: TGTGCCAGTAGTGGGGGCTCCCTGGATTCACCCCTCCACTTT. Protein sequence: CASSGGSLDSPLHF. The chain has TRBV19 and TRBJ1-6, with a possible D match to TRBD1 (6 bases). Germline V lookup: CDR1 LNHDA, CDR2 SQIVND (reference sequence). The CDR3 is made up of 14 amino acids. V lost 5 bases, J lost 8 bases, and 13 bases lay in between.

This sequence joins TRBV11-1 and TRBJ2-7; 7 nucleotides align to TRBD1. The V gene's germline CDR1 is SGHAT and CDR2 FQDESV (reference sequence). The V and J ends lost 7 bases and 3 bases, in that order; junction bases with no gene match: 9. CDR3 length equals 14 residues. The chain's CDR3 is CASTDRSAFYEQYF. CDR3 DNA: TGTGCCAGCACGGACAGGTCAGCCTTCTACGAGCAGTACTTC.

This chain uses TRBV5-4 with TRBJ1-2; D remains unclear. The CDR3 covers 13 residues. V lost 0 bases, J lost 4 bases, and 7 bases lay in between. Germline values: CDR1 SGHNT, CDR2 YYREEE (reference sequence). The CDR3 nucleotides are TGTGCCAGCAGCTTGGGATCTTCCTATGGCTACACCTTC. Its translation: CASSLGSSYGYTF. The full variable domain, completed using reference TRBV5-4 and TRBJ1-2, is ETGVTQSPTHLIKTRGQQVTLRCSSQSGHNTVSWYQQALGQGPQFIFQYYREEENGRGNFPPRFSGLQFPNYSSELNVNALELDDSALYLCASSLGSSYGYTFGSGTRLTVV.

The genes are TRBV19 and TRBJ1-1; maybe TRBD1 (5 bases). The CDR3 has 16 amino acids. The V and J ends lost 3 bases and 0 bases respectively, with 14 bases between them. Germline CDR1 reads LNHDA; CDR2 reads SQIVND (reference sequence). The CDR3 nucleotides are TGTGCCAGTAGTATCACCGGGGCCTCTATGAACACTGAAGCTTTCTTT. Translation: CASSITGASMNTEAFF.

This clone was found a few times. The rearrangement links TRBV6-4 to TRBJ2-1, with 7 bases lining up with TRBD1. The V gene's germline CDR1 is MRHNA and CDR2 SNTAGT. The CDR3 runs to 13 residues. J gave up 7 bases and V 3 bases, and 3 bases lay outside the gene matches. This chain's CDR3 is CASSEATGNEQFF. The CDR3 nucleotides are TGTGCCAGCAGTGAGGCGACAGGGAATGAGCAGTTCTTC.

The rearrangement links TRBV2 to TRBJ1-2; TRBD1 agrees at 9 bases. CDR3 size: 14 residues. The germline V gene encodes CDR1 SNHLY and CDR2 FYNNEI. V shed 4 bases and J 4 bases; nucleotides not matched to a gene: 4. CDR3 amino acids: CASSAKQGAYGYTF. The CDR3 nucleotides read TGTGCCAGCAGTGCCAAACAGGGGGCCTATGGCTACACCTTC.

This rearrangement joins TRBV3-1 (or the pseudogene TRBV3-2) to TRBJ2-3; D remains unclear. The CDR3 is 15 residues long. Germline V CDR1 and CDR2: LGHDT, YNNKEL (reference sequence). V was pared by 1 base and J by 0 bases, with 8 bases between. This CDR3 is CASSQVPLSTDTQYF. CDR3 DNA sequence: TGTGCCAGCAGCCAAGTTCCTTTAAGCACAGATACGCAGTATTTT.

The chain carries TRBV6-1 and TRBJ2-7; 7 bases line up with TRBD2. Per germline, CDR1 MNHNS and CDR2 SASEGT. After removal of 3 bases from V and 6 bases from J, the junction contained 11 bases not matched to a gene. There are 15 residues in the CDR3. DNA of the CDR3: TGTGCCAGCAGTGAGTCGGGGGGTCGTTCTAGCGAGCAGTACGTC. It codes for CASSESGGRSSEQYV.

This chain joins TRBV3-1 (or the pseudogene TRBV3-2) and TRBJ2-2; 7 nucleotides match TRBD2. CDR1 is LGHDT and CDR2 is YNNKEL in the germline V gene (reference sequence). J lost 6 bases, V lost 4 bases, and 5 bases had no gene match. The CDR3 has 14 amino acids. The CDR3 nucleotides read TGTGCCAGCAGCCCACCCGGGGGGTCCGGGGAGCTGTTTTTT. This gives the protein CASSPPGGSGELFF.

The CDR3 region has the DNA TGCGCCAGCAGCCAAGGGAAGGGACAGCCAGATACGCAGTATTTT. Protein sequence: CASSQGKGQPDTQYF. The V call is TRBV4-1, the J call TRBJ2-3; 7 bases agree with TRBD1. CDR1 and CDR2 (germline): MGHRA, YSYEKL. This CDR3 spans 15 amino acids. V shed 1 base and J 4 bases; nucleotides not matched to a gene: 5.

The rearrangement joins TRBV4-3 to TRBJ1-6; D remains unclear. Germline lookup yields CDR1 LGHNA and CDR2 YSLEER. V was clipped by 0 bases and J by 7 bases, with 7 bases between them. CDR3 length equals 14 residues. Here the CDR3 DNA reads TGCGCCAGCAGCCAAGATGTAGAGAATTCACCCCTCCACTTT. This translates into CASSQDVENSPLHF.

The V gene is TRBV6-6, the J gene TRBJ1-1; 9 positions match TRBD1. CDR3 length: 16 residues. J lost 6 bases, V lost 4 bases, and 12 bases had no gene match. The V gene's germline CDR1 is MNHNY and CDR2 SVGAGI (reference sequence). The CDR3 DNA reads TGTGCCAGCAGTTCTCAATCACCCGGGACAGGGTCTGAAGCTTTCTTT. It translates to CASSSQSPGTGSEAFF.

The chain employs TRBV7-3 and TRBJ2-1, with D perhaps TRBD2 (6 bases). The CDR3 extends over 17 amino acids. CDR1 and CDR2 (germline): SGHTA, FQGTGA. V dropped 0 bases and J dropped 0 bases, with 12 bases sitting between them. CDR3 amino acids: CASSLTARGRSYNEQFF. CDR3 DNA: TGTGCCAGCAGCTTAACGGCGCGGGGACGCTCCTACAATGAGCAGTTCTTC.

The chain carries TRBV24-1 and TRBJ1-2, with 8 nucleotides matching TRBD1. J was trimmed by 4 bases and V by 9 bases; bases with no gene match: 6. Germline loops: CDR1 KGHDR, CDR2 SFDVKD. This CDR3 is built from 13 residues. The CDR3 region is CATQDRDRYGYTF. The DNA for the CDR3 is TGTGCCACCCAGGACAGGGATCGCTATGGCTACACCTTC.